The T cell receptor beta chain described here comes from a study of blood T cell repertoires in COVID-19. Study-level information: T cells, B-cell-depleted T cells, or PBMCs provided the cDNA or gDNA that served as material.

Looked up from germline, CDR1 is MNHEY and CDR2 is SVGAGI. The CDR3 consists of 13 residues. The J segment lost 5 bases and the V segment lost 6 bases, leaving 5 bases of the junction unmatched. Produced via immunoSEQ multiplex PCR; TCRdb's table is partial and in-frame only. The sample shows approximately 150,000 clones, around 85% of them seen only once. The chain combines TRBV6-5 with TRBJ2-3; 7 positions agree with TRBD1. The source of this sequence is a woman of 80 years or more with acute or convalescent COVID-19. The sequencing input was peripheral blood. CDR3 sequence: CASSRDRGDTQYF. CDR3 bases: TGTGCCAGCAGCCGGGACAGAGGAGATACGCAGTATTTT.